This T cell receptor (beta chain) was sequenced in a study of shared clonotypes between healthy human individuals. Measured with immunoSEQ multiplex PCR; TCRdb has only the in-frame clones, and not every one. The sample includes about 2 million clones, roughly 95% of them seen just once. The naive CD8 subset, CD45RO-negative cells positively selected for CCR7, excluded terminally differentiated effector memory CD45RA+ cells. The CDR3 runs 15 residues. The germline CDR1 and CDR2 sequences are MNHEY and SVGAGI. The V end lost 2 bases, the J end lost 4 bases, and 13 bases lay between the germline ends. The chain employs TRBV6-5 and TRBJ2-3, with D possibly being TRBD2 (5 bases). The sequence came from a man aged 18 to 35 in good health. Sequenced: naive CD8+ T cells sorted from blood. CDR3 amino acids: CASSYGPAGADTQYF. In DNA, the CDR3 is TGTGCCAGCAGTTACGGGCCGGCGGGCGCAGATACGCAGTATTTT.